One T cell receptor (beta chain) is described in this entry. The sample originates from a study of Ad26.COV2.S vaccination and SARS-CoV-2 variants. Study summary: Vaccine-arm donor from the placebo-controlled COV1001 Ad26.COV2.S trial.

Sequenced by immunoSEQ multiplex PCR; TCRdb stores in-frame clones only, minus some. The profile shows about 400,000 clones, 83% of them singletons. Indicated treatment: 15 to 20 received Ad26.COV2.S at low or high dose, single or two shots; about five received placebo; per-sample allocation not given. Day 63 after the first injection of vaccine or placebo was the sampling time. The input for sequencing was peripheral blood, taken in a trial of Ad26.COV2.S vaccine versus placebo. The receptor comes from a person aged 18-60 years who received the Ad26.COV2.S COVID-19 vaccine or a placebo.

This chain's CDR3 is CASSQDTRTSGRLEQYF. The CDR3 DNA follows: TGTGCCAGCAGCCAAGATACCCGGACTAGCGGGAGGTTAGAGCAGTACTTC. V and J are TRBV4-2 and TRBJ2-7, with 14 bases aligning to TRBD2. Germline V gene sequence: CDR1 LGHNA, CDR2 YNFKEQ. V shed 0 bases and J 7 bases; nucleotides not matched to a gene: 8. The CDR3 sequence is 17 residues long.